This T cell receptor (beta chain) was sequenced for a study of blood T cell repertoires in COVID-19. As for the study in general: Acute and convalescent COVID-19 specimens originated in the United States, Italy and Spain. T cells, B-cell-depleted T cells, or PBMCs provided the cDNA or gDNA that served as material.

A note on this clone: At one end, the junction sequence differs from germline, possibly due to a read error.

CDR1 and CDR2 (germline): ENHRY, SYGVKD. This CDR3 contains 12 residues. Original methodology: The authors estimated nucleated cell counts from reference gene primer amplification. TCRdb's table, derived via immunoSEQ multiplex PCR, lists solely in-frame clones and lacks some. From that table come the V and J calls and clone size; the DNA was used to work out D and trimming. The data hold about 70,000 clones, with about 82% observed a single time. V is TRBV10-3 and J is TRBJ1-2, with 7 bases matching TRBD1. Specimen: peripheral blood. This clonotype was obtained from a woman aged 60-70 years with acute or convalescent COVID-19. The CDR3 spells CAISSAPGGRNF. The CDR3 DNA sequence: TGTGCCATTTCTAGCGCACCAGGGGGACGAAACTTC.